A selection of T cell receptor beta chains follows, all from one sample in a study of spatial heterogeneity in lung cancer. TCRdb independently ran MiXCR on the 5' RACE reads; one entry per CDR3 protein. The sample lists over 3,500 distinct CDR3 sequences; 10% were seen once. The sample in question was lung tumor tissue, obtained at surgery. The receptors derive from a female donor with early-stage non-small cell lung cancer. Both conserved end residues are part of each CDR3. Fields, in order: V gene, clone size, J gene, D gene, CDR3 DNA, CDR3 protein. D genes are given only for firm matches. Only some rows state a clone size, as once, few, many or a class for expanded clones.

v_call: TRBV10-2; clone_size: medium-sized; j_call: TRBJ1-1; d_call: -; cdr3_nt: TGCGCCAGCAGTACGCAGAGGAACACTGAAGCTTTCTTT; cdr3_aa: CASSTQRNTEAFF
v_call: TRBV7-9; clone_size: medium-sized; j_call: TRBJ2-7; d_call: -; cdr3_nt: TGTGCCTGCAGCTCCACATCAACCCACGAGCAGTACTTC; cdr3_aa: CACSSTSTHEQYF
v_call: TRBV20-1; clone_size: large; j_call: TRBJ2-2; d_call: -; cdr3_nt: TGCAGTGCTAAGCGGGCGAACACCGGGGAGCTGTTTTTT; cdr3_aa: CSAKRANTGELFF
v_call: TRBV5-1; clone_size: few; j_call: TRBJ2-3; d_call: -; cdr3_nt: TGCGCCAGCAGCGTCGGGGGGCCTAGCACAGATACGCAGTATTTT; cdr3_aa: CASSVGGPSTDTQYF
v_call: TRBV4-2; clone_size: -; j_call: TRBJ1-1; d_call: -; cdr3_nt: TGTGCCAGCAGCCAAGAGCCCTCCCAGAACACTGAAGCTTTCTTT; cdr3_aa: CASSQEPSQNTEAFF
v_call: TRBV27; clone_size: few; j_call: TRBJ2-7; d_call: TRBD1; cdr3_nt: TGTGCCAGCAGCCGTGGACAGGGCTACGAGCAGTACTTC; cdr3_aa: CASSRGQGYEQYF
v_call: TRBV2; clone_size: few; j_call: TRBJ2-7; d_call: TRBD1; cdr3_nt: TGTGCCAGCAGTGTGAACAGGGGGTACGAGCAGTACTTC; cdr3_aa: CASSVNRGYEQYF
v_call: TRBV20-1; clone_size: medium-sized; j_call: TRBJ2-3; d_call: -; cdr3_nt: TGCAGTGCGCCCCCGGCCTATAAGGCAGATACGCAGTATTTT; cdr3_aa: CSAPPAYKADTQYF
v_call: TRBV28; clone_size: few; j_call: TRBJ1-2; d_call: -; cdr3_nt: TGTGCCAGCAGTTTAGTAGGGAACTATGGCTACACCTTC; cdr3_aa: CASSLVGNYGYTF
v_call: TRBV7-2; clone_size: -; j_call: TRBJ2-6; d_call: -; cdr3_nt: TGTGCCAGCAGCTTTTATACGGGACCCTCTGGGGCCAACGTCCTGACTTTC; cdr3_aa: CASSFYTGPSGANVLTF
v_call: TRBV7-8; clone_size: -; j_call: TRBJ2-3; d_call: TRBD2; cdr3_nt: TGTGCCAGCAGCGACGCCGGAGGAGCGGGGGGGCGGACAGATACGCAGTATTTT; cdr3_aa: CASSDAGGAGGRTDTQYF
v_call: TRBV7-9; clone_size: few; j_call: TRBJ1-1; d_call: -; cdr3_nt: TGTGCCAGCGCGTTGGCGGTGACTGAAGCTTTCTTT; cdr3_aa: CASALAVTEAFF
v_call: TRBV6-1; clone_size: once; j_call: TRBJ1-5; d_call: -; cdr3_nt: TGTGCCAGCAGTGAACGGGGGAATCAGCCCCAGCATTTT; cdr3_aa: CASSERGNQPQHF
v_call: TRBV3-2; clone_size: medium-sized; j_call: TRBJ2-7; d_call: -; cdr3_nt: TGTGCCAGCAGCTTTTACAGGGTCCCTAGGGCCTACGAGCAGTACTTC; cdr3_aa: CASSFYRVPRAYEQYF
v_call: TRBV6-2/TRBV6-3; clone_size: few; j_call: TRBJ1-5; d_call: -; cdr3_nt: TGTGCCAGCAGTTACCTGCCGCAGCTACAGCCCCAGCATTTT; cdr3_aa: CASSYLPQLQPQHF
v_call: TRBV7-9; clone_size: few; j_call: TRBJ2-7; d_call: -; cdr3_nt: TGTGCCAGCAGCTTCCCAGATTCCTACGAGCAGTACTTC; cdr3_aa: CASSFPDSYEQYF
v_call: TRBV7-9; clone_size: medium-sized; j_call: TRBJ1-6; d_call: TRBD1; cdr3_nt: TGTGCCAGCAGTCATCGGACAGGGGTTACACCCCTCCACTTT; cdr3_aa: CASSHRTGVTPLHF
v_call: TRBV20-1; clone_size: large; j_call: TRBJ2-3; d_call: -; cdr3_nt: TGCAGTGCTAGAGCGCGGACAGATACGCAGTATTTT; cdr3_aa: CSARARTDTQYF
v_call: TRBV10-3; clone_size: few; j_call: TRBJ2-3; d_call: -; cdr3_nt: TGTGCCATCAGTGGGGACTCAGATACGCAGTATTTT; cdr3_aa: CAISGDSDTQYF
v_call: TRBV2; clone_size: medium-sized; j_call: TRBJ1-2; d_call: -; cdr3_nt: TGTGCCAGCAGTGAGGAGAGAAAGAGATATGGCTACACCTTC; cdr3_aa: CASSEERKRYGYTF
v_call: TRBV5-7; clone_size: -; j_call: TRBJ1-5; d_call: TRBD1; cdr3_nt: TGTGCCAGCAGCTATGAGCCCGGGACAGGGGTATGCAATCAGCCCCAGCATTTT; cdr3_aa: CASSYEPGTGVCNQPQHF
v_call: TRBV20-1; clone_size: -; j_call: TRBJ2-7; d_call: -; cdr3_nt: TGCAGTGCTAGGGGTGGGGTATCCTACGAGCAGTACTTC; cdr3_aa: CSARGGVSYEQYF
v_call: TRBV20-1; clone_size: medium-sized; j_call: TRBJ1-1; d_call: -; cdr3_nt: TGCAGTGCCTGGGGTTTAGGGGTTCGGACTGAAGCTTTCTTT; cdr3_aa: CSAWGLGVRTEAFF
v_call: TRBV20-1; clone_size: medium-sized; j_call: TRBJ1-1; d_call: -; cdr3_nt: TGCAGTGCCGCTGGAATGATCGGCTCTGAAGCTTTCTTT; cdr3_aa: CSAAGMIGSEAFF
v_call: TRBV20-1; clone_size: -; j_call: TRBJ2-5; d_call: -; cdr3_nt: TGCAGTGCTAAGCAGACCGGCCAAGAGACCCAGTACTTC; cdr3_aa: CSAKQTGQETQYF
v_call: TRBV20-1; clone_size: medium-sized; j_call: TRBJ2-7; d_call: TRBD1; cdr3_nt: TGCAGTGCTAGAGGACTTAGGGACAGACTATACGAGCAGTACTTC; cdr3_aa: CSARGLRDRLYEQYF
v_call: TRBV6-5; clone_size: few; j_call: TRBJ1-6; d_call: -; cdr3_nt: TGTGCCAGCAGCGAGCAGGGGAGTCCCCTCCACTTT; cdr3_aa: CASSEQGSPLHF
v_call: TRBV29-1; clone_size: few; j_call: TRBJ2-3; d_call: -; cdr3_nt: TGCAGCGTTGACGCCGGTCACACAGATACGCAGTATTTT; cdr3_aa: CSVDAGHTDTQYF